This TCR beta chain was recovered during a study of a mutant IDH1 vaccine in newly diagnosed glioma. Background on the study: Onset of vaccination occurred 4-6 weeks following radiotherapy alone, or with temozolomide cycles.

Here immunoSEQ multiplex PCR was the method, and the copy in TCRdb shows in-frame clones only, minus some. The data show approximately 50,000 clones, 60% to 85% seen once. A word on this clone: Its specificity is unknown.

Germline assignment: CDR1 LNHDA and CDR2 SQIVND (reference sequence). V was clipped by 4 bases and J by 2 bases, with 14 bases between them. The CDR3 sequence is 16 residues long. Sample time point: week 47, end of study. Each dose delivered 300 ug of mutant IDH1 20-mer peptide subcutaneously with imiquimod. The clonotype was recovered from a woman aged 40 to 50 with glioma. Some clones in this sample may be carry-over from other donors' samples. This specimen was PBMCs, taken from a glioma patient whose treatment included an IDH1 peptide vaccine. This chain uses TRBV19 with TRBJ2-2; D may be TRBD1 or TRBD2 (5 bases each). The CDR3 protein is CASSTLQGVNTGELFF. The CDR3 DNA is TGTGCCAGTAGTACGCTCCAGGGAGTAAACACCGGGGAGCTGTTTTTT.